The 3 T cell receptor beta chains reported below all come from one sample, sequenced in a study of cytomegalovirus exposure and HLA in healthy donors (dated by TCRdb to about 2017). Library preparation employed the immunoSEQ multiplex PCR assay. A mixture of 60 forward primers for TCR Vbeta segments and 13 reverse primers for TCR Jbeta segments was used in the multiplex PCR. In its TCRdb copy, this immuneACCESS table keeps in-frame sequences only and misses some clones. Where compared with another copy, unresolved V genes explain less than half of these, and the others have no known cause. This sample's table contains 60,000 to 70,000 clones. Together, the top ten hold about a sixth of the sample. The specimen was PBMCs. Receptors originate from a boy aged 5-17 years in good health and CMV-seronegative.

The chain is built from TRBV5-6 and TRBJ1-2; TRBD1 agrees at 8 bases. Germline V gene lookup returns CDR1 SGHDT and CDR2 YYEEEE. The CDR3 runs 16 residues. Trimming took 3 bases from V and 4 from J; bases not matched to a gene: 11. The CDR3, as DNA: TGTGCCAGCAGCTCTCCTAAGACAGGGGTCTCCTATGGCTACACCTTC. Amino acids: CASSSPKTGVSYGYTF.

This chain connects TRBV5-1 to TRBJ2-5; maybe TRBD2 (5 bases). Per germline, CDR1 SGHRS and CDR2 YFSETQ. The V and J ends lost 0 bases and 2 bases respectively, with 11 bases between them. The CDR3 is made up of 15 amino acids. The CDR3 region has the DNA TGCGCCAGCAGCTTGGTCCCGGGGTCACAAGAGACCCAGTACTTC. Translation gives CASSLVPGSQETQYF.

This chain joins TRBV7-9 and TRBJ2-7, with a weak D call TRBD1 (6 bases). V lost 5 bases and J 6 bases, leaving 23 bases between the germline ends. This CDR3 is built from 16 residues. Germline values: CDR1 SEHNR, CDR2 FQNEAQ (reference sequence). The CDR3 nucleotides read TGTGCCAGCAGCCCCCAAACGGGGCAGGGGAGAGGCGAGCAGTACTTC. This encodes CASSPQTGQGRGEQYF.